This TCR beta chain was sequenced in a study of identical twins. The length of the CDR3 is 16 residues. Germline CDR1 is MNHEY and CDR2 is SVGEGT. With 5 bases removed from V and 1 base from J, the gap between germline ends came to 17 bases. This clonotype was detected a few times. Its antigen is still unknown. Study results and limitations: High-abundance cord blood beta clonotypes had fewer insertions; memory repertoires showed none.

TCRdb reprocessed the 5' RACE reads with MiXCR, giving one entry per CDR3 protein. In the table there are 400,000 to 550,000 distinct CDR3 sequences, 20% to 30% of which are singletons. The sample was also linked to a second study, of T cells expressing NK-cell markers.

V is TRBV6-2 or TRBV6-3 and J is TRBJ2-5; D is possibly TRBD1 or TRBD2 (5 bases each). The sample taken for sequencing was CD4+ T cells sorted from blood. The receptor's source is a woman aged 18-29 years in good health. The chain's CDR3 is CASSPLTGAPQETQYF. In nucleotides, the CDR3 is TGTGCCAGCAGTCCCCTGACCGGGGCGCCCCAAGAGACCCAGTACTTC.